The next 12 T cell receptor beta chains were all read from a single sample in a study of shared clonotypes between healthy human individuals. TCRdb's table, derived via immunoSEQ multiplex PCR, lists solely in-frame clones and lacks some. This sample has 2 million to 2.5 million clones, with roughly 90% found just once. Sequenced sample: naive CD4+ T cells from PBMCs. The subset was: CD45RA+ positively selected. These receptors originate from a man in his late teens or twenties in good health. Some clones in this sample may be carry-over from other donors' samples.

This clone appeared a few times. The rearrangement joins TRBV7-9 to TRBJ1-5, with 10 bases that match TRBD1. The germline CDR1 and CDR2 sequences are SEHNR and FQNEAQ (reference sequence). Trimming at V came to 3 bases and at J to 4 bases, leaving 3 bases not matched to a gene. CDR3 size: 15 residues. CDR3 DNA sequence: TGTGCCAGCAGCTTCGGGACAGGGGATAATCAGCCCCAGCATTTT. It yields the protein CASSFGTGDNQPQHF.

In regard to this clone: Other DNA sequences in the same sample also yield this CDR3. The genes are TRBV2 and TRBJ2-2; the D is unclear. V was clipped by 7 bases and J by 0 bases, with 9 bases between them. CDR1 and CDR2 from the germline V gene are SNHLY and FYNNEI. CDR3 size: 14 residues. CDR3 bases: TGTGCCAGCATGGGCAGGACGAACACCGGGGAGCTGTTTTTT. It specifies CASMGRTNTGELFF.

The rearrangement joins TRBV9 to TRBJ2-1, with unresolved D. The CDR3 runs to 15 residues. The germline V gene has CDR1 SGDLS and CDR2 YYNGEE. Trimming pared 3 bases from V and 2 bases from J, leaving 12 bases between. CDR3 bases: TGTGCCAGCAGCGCCCGGGCAAACACCTACAATGAGCAGTTCTTC. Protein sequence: CASSARANTYNEQFF.

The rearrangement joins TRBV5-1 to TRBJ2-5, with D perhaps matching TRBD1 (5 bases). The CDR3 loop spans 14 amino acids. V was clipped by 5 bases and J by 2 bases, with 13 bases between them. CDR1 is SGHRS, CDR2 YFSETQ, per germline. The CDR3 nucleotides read TGCGCCAGCAGTCAGGGAAACGGGCAAGAGACCCAGTACTTC. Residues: CASSQGNGQETQYF.

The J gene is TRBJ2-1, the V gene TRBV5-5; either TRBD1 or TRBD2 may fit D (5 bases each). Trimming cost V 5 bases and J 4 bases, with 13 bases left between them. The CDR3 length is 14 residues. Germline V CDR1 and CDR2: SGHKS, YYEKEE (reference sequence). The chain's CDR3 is CASRNGTAYNEQFF. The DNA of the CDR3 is TGTGCCAGCAGAAATGGGACCGCATACAATGAGCAGTTCTTC. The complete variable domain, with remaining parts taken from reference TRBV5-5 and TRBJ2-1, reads DAGVTQSPTHLIKTRGQQVTLRCSPISGHKSVSWYQQVLGQGPQFIFQYYEKEERGRGNFPDRFSARQFPNYSSELNVNALLLGDSALYLCASRNGTAYNEQFFGPGTRLTVL.

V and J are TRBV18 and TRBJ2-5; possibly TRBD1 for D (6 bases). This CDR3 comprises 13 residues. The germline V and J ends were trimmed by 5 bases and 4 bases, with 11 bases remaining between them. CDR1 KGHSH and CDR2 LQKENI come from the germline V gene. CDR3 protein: CASSSNRVETQYF. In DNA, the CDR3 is TGTGCCAGCTCAAGTAACAGGGTAGAGACCCAGTACTTC.

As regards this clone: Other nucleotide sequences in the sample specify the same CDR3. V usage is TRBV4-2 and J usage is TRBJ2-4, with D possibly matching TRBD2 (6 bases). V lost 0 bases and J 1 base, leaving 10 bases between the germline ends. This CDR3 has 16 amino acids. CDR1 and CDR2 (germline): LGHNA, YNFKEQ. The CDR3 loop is CASSQDRERAKNIQYF. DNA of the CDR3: TGTGCCAGCAGCCAAGATCGGGAGCGGGCCAAAAACATTCAGTACTTC.

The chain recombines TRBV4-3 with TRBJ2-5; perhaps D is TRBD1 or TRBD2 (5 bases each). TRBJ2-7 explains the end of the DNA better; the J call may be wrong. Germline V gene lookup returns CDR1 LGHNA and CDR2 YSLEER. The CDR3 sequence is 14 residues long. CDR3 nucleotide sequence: TGCGCCAGCAGCCGGGACCATGCCTCCTACGAGCAGTACTTC. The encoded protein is CASSRDHASYEQYF.

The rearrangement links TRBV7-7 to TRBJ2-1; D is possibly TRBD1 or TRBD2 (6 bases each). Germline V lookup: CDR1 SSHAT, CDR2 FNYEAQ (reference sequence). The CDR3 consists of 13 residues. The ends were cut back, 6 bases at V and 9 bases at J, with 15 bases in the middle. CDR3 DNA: TGTGCCAGCAGTCAAGAGGGGGGAGGTGAGCAGTTCTTC. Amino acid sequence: CASSQEGGGEQFF.

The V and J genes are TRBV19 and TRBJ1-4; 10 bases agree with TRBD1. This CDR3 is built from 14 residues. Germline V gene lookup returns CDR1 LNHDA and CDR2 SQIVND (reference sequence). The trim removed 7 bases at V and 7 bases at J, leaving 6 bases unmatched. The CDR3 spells CASTDRGFGEKLFF. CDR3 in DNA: TGTGCCAGTACGGACAGGGGGTTCGGTGAAAAACTGTTTTTT. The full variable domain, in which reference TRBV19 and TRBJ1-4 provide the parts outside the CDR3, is DGGITQSPKYLFRKEGQNVTLSCEQNLNHDAMYWYRQDPGQGLRLIYYSQIVNDFQKGDIAEGYSVSREKKESFPLTVTSAQKNPTAFYLCASTDRGFGEKLFFGSGTQLSVL.

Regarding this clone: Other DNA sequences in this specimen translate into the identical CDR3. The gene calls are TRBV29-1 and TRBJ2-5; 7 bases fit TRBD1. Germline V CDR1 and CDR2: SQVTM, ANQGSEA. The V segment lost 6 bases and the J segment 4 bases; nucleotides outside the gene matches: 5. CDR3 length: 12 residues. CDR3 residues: CSVEQGTETQYF. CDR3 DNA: TGCAGCGTCGAACAGGGGACAGAGACCCAGTACTTC.

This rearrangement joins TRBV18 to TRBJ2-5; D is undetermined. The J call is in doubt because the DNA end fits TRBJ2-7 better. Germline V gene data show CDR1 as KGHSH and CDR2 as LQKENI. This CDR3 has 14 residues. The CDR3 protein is CASSPGFRSYEQYF. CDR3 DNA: TGTGCCAGCTCACCAGGTTTCCGGTCCTACGAGCAGTACTTC.